This T cell receptor beta chain was recorded in a study of T cell responses to AZD1222 COVID-19 vaccine. Study background: Whether given at about 4 or about 12 weeks, second doses were pooled. Broader study findings: Repertoires in all cases were sampled only once the peak T cell response had passed. Baseline serology detected seropositivity in only six AZD1222 recipients. As reported, nearly half of all spike-specific TCRs target variant regions that are unmutated.

The CDR3 contains 16 residues. Germline V gene data show CDR1 as DFQATT and CDR2 as SNEGSKA (reference sequence). The junction had 9 bases not matched to a gene; V was cut back by 3 bases and J by 7 bases. Some clones are missing from TCRdb's copy, which holds only in-frame ones; the method was immunoSEQ multiplex PCR. Found here are over 100,000 clones, roughly 90% of them singletons; the top ten hold more than 3%. In regard to this clone: Antigen unknown.

This TCR derives from an adult in good health. The rearrangement uses TRBV20-1 and TRBJ2-1; 13 bases agree with TRBD2. Sequencing used peripheral blood, obtained on day 0 of AZD1222 vaccination. The CDR3: CSASTGLAGVRNEQFF. CDR3 nucleotide sequence: TGCAGTGCTAGTACTGGACTAGCGGGGGTGAGGAATGAGCAGTTCTTC.